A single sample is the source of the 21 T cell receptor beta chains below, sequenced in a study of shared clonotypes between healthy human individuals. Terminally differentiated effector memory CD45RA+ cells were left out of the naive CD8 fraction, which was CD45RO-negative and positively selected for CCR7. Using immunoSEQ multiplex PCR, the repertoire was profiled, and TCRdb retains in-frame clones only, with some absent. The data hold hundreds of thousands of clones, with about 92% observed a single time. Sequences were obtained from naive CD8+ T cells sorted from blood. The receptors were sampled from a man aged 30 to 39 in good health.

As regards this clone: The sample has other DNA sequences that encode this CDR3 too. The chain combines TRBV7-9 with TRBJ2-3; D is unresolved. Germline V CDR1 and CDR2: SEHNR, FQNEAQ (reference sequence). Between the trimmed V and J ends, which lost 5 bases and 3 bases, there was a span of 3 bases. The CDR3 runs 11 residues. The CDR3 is CASSATDTQYF. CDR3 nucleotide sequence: TGTGCCAGCAGCGCAACAGATACGCAGTATTTT.

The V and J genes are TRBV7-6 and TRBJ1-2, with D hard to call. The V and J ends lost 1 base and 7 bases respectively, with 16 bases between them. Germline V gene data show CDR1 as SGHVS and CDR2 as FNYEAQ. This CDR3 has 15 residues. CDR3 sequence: CASSLEVAAASGYTF. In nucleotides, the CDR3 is TGTGCCAGCAGCTTAGAGGTAGCGGCCGCGTCTGGCTACACCTTC.

CDR3 coding DNA: TGCGCCAGTGCCTTTGCGGGCAGCACAGATACGCAGTATTTT. Translated, it gives CASAFAGSTDTQYF. This sequence joins TRBV10-2 and TRBJ2-3; D perhaps matches TRBD2 (5 bases). V lost 9 bases and J lost 0, with 13 bases in between. This CDR3 comprises 14 residues. From germline, CDR1 is WSHSY and CDR2 SAAADI.

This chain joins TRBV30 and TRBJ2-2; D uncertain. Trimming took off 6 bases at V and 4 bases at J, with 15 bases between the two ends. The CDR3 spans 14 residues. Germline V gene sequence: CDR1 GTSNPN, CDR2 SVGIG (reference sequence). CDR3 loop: CACWVADRTGELFF. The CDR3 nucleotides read TGTGCCTGCTGGGTCGCCGACCGCACCGGGGAGCTGTTTTTT.

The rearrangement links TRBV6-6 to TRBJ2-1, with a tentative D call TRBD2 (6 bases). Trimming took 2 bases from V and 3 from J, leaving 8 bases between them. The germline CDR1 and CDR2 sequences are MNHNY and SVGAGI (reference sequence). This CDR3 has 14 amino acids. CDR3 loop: CASSYRESYNEQFF. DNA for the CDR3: TGTGCCAGCAGTTACCGGGAGAGCTACAATGAGCAGTTCTTC.

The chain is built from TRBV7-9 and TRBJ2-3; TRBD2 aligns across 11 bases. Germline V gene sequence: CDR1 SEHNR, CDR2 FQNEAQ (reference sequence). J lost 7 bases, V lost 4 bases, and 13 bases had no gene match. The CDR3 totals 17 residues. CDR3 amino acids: CASSSTSGRAPIHTQYF. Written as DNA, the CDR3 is TGTGCCAGCAGCTCTACTAGCGGGAGAGCCCCAATCCATACGCAGTATTTT.

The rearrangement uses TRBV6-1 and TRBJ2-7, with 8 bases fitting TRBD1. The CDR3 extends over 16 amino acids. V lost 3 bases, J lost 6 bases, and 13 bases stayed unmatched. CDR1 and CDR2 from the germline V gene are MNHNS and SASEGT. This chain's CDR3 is CASSDPWTGLTPEQYF. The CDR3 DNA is TGTGCCAGCAGTGACCCCTGGACAGGGCTAACCCCCGAGCAGTACTTC.

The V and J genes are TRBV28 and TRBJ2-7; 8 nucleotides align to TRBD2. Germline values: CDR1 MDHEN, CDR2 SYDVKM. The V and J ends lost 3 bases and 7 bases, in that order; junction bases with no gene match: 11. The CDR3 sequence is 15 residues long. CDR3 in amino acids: CASSLGPGTSGEQYF. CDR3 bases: TGTGCCAGCAGTTTGGGCCCCGGGACTAGTGGAGAGCAGTACTTC.

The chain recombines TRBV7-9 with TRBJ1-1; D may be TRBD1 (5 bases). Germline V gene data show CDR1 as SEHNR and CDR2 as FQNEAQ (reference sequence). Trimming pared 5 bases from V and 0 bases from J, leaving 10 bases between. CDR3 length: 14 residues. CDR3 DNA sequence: TGTGCCAGCAGCCCCTGGGACTTGAACACTGAAGCTTTCTTT. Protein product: CASSPWDLNTEAFF.

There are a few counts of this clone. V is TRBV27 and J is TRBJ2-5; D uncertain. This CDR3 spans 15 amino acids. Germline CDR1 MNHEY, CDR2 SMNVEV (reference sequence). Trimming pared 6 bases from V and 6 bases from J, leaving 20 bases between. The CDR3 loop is CASRPDRPVGKTQYF. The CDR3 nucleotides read TGTGCCAGCAGACCCGACCGTCCGGTGGGAAAGACCCAGTACTTC.

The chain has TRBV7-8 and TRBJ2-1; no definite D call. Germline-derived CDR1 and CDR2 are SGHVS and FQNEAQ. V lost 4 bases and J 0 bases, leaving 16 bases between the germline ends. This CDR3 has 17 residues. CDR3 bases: TGTGCCAGCAGCTCTTCTGGTGGGAAGAGCTCCTACAATGAGCAGTTCTTC. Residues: CASSSSGGKSSYNEQFF.

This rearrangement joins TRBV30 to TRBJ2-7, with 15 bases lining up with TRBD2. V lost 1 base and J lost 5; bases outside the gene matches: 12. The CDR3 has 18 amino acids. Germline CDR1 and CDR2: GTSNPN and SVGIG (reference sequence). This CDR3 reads CAWSGLGLAGGTDNEQYF. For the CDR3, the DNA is TGTGCCTGGAGTGGGTTGGGACTAGCGGGAGGAACGGACAACGAGCAGTACTTC.

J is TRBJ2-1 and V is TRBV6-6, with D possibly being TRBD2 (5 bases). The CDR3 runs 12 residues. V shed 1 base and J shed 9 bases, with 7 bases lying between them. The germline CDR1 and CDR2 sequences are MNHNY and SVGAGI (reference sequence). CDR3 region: CASSYFEGEQFF. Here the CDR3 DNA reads TGTGCCAGCAGTTACTTTGAGGGTGAGCAGTTCTTC.

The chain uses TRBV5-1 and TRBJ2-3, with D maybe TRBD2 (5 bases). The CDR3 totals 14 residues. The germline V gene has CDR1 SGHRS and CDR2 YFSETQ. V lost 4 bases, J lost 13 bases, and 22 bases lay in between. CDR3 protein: CASSTATEALGEYF. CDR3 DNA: TGCGCCAGCAGCACAGCCACAGAGGCCCTCGGGGAGTATTTT. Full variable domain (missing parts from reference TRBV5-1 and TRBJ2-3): KAGVTQTPRYLIKTRGQQVTLSCSPISGHRSVSWYQQTPGQGLQFLFEYFSETQRNKGNFPGRFSGRQFSNSRSEMNVSTLELGDSALYLCASSTATEALGEYFGPGTRLTVL.

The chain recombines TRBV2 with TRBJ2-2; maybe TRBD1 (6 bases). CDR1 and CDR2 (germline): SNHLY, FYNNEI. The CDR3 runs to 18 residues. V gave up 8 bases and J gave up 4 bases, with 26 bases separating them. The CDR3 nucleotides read TGTGCCAGCGGAACAAACCTACAGGGCGTGGTATCCACCGGGGAGCTGTTTTTT. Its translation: CASGTNLQGVVSTGELFF.

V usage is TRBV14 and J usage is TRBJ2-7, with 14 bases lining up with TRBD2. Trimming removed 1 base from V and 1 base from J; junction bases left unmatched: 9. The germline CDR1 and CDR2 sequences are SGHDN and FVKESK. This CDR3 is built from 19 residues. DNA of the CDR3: TGTGCCAGCAGCCAAGGCCCGGGACTAGCGGGAGTGTGGTCCTACGAGCAGTACTTC. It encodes CASSQGPGLAGVWSYEQYF.

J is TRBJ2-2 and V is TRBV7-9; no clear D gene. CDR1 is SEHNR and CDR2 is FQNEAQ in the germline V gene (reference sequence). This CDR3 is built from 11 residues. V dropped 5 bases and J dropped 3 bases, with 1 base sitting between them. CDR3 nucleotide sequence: TGTGCCAGCAGCGACACCGGGGAGCTGTTTTTT. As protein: CASSDTGELFF.

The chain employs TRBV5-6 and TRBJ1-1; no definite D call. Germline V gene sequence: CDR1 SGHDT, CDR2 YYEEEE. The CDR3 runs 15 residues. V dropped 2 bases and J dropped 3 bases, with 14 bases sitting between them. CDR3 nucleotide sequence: TGTGCCAGCAGCTTCGAGTACAATCGGGACACTGAAGCTTTCTTT. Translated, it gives CASSFEYNRDTEAFF.

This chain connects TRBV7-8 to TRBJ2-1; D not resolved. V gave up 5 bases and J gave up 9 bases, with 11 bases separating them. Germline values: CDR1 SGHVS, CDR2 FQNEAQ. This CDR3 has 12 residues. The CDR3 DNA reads TGTGCCAGCAGCCAGATGAGCCCTGAGCAGTTCTTC. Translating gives CASSQMSPEQFF.

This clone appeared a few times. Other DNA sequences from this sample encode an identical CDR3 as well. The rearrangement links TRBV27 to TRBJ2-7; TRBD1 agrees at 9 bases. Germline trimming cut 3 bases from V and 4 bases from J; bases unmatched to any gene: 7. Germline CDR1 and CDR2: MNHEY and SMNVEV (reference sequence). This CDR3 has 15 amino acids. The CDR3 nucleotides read TGTGCCAGCAGTTTGTCCGGGACAGGGATTTACGAGCAGTACTTC. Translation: CASSLSGTGIYEQYF.

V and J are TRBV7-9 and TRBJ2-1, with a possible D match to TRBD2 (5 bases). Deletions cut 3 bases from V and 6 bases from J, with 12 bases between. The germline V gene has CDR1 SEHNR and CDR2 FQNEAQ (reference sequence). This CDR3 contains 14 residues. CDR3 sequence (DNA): TGTGCCAGCAGCTTTGTTGGACTGAGCAATGAGCAGTTCTTC. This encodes CASSFVGLSNEQFF.